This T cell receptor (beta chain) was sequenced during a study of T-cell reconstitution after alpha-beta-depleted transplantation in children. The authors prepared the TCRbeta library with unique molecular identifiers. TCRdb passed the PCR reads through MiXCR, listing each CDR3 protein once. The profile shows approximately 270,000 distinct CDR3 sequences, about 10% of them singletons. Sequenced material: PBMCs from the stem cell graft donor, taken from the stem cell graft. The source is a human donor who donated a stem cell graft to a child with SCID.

CDR3 region: CASSQINRGGGTDTQYF. CDR3 nucleotides: TGTGCCAGCAGTCAGATCAACAGGGGGGGTGGTACAGATACGCAGTATTTT. This chain links TRBV12-3 or TRBV12-4 with TRBJ2-3; D perhaps matches TRBD1 (8 bases). This CDR3 spans 17 amino acids. V lost 5 bases to trimming and J lost 3 bases, with 21 bases between them.